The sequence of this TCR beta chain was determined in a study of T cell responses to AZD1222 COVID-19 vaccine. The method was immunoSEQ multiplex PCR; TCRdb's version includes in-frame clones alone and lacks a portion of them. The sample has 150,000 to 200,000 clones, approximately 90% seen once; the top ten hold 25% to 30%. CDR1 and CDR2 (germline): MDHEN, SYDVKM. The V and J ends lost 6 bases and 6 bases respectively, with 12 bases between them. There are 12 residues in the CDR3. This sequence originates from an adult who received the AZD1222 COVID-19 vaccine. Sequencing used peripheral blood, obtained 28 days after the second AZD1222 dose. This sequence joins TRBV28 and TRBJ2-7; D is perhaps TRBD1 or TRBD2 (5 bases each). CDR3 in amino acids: CASSSRGGEQYF. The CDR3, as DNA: TGTGCCAGCAGCTCGAGGGGCGGCGAGCAGTACTTC.